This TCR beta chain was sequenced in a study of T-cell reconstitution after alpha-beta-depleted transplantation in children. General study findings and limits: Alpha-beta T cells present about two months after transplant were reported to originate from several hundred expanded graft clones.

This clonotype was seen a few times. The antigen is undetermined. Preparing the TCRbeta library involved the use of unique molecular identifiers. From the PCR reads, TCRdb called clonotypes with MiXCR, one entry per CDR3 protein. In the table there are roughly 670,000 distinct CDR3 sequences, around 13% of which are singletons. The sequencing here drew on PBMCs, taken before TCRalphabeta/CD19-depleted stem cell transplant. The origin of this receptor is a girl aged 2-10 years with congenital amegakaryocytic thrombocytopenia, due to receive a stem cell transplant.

CDR3 sequence: CASRPIWDGPYEQYF. CDR3 bases: TGTGCCAGTAGGCCGATCTGGGACGGTCCCTACGAGCAGTACTTC. The chain is built from TRBV19 and TRBJ2-7; D tentatively reads TRBD1 or TRBD2 (5 bases each). This CDR3 is built from 15 residues. The V and J ends lost 6 bases and 2 bases respectively, with 17 bases between them. Germline assignment: CDR1 LNHDA and CDR2 SQIVND (reference sequence).